Below, 20 T cell receptor beta chains from the same sample are listed, as sequenced in a study of neurological immune-mediated disorders. TCRdb processed the 5' RACE reads anew with MiXCR; each CDR3 protein has one entry. The table lists fewer than 75,000 distinct CDR3 sequences, roughly 3.2% of them singletons, with roughly 3.7% in the top ten. Specimen: PBMCs. The receptors stem from a man in his forties with multiple sclerosis.

As for this clonotype: This clone may be a read error of a much larger clone one base away. This chain joins TRBV12-3 or TRBV12-4 and TRBJ1-5; D unclear. V was trimmed by 6 bases and J by 12 bases, leaving 12 bases between them. The CDR3 covers 11 residues. CDR3 DNA sequence: TGTGCCAGCAGGGCCTCAGAACACCAGCATTTT. This translates into CASRASEHQHF.

Ten or more counts support this clonotype. The chain has TRBV20-1 and TRBJ2-1; 9 positions match TRBD2. The germline gives CDR1 DFQATT, CDR2 SNEGSKA (reference sequence). V shed 0 bases, J shed 6 bases, and the junction held 12 bases outside the gene matches. The CDR3 sequence is 17 residues long. The CDR3 bases are TGCAGTGCTAGAGATCGTATTGGGCGGGGGGGACTCAATGAGCAGTTCTTC. Protein product: CSARDRIGRGGLNEQFF.

This clonotype was counted at least ten times. This sequence joins TRBV15 and TRBJ1-5; D might be TRBD1 (5 bases). Germline-derived CDR1 and CDR2 are LNHNV and YYDKDF (reference sequence). V was cut by 0 bases and J by 7 bases, with 13 bases left in between. The CDR3 extends over 15 amino acids. This CDR3 reads CATSREYQGVQPQHF. CDR3 DNA: TGTGCCACCAGCAGAGAATATCAGGGAGTACAGCCCCAGCATTTT.

About this clonotype itself: Germline and junction disagree at one end, which may indicate a read error. The chain uses TRBV5-6 and TRBJ1-5; 7 bases are a match to TRBD1. The CDR3 has 14 amino acids. Per the germline V gene, CDR1 is SGHDT and CDR2 is YYEEEE. CDR3 DNA: TGTGCCAGCAGCCCACAGGGGTTCGATAAGACCCAGAATTTT. Translated, it gives CASSPQGFDKTQNF.

This clonotype showed up many times. The chain employs TRBV5-1 and TRBJ2-4, with TRBD1 identical over 7 bases. This CDR3 has 15 amino acids. The germline CDR1 and CDR2 sequences are SGHRS and YFSETQ. V was pared by 0 bases and J by 6 bases, with 6 bases of the junction left unmatched. In nucleotides, the CDR3 is TGCGCCAGCAGCTTGGATGGGGACAGAGGAAACATTCAGTACTTC. Translating it yields CASSLDGDRGNIQYF.

This clonotype occurred many times. The CDR3 region is CSAGLAGGPGNEQFF. DNA for the CDR3: TGCAGTGCTGGCCTGGCGGGGGGGCCTGGCAATGAGCAGTTCTTC. This chain links TRBV20-1 with TRBJ2-1; 9 bases agree with TRBD2. V was pared by 5 bases and J by 6 bases, with 11 bases of the junction left unmatched. The length of the CDR3 is 15 residues. Germline lookup yields CDR1 DFQATT and CDR2 SNEGSKA (reference sequence).

There are many counts of this clonotype. The chain joins TRBV5-1 to TRBJ2-3; a possible D gene is TRBD2 (5 bases). The CDR3 contains 16 residues. CDR1 is SGHRS, CDR2 YFSETQ, per germline. The V and J ends lost 1 base and 4 bases respectively, with 16 bases between them. The CDR3 here is CASSLRPPGGSDTQYF. The DNA of the CDR3 is TGCGCCAGCAGCTTGCGACCCCCCGGCGGGTCAGATACGCAGTATTTT.

On this clonotype itself: A read error may be the cause here, since a much bigger clone is one base away. The chain combines TRBV3-1 with TRBJ1-3; D unresolved. Germline V gene data show CDR1 as LGHDT and CDR2 as YNNKEL (reference sequence). The CDR3 runs 13 residues. CDR3 nucleotides: TGTGCCAGCAGCTACAGCTCTGGAAAAACCATATATTTT. It specifies CASSYSSGKTIYF.

This chain joins TRBV20-1 and TRBJ2-5; 11 nucleotides match TRBD1. Germline V gives CDR1 DFQATT, CDR2 SNEGSKA (reference sequence). This CDR3 contains 13 residues. V shed 6 bases, J shed 6 bases, and the junction held 6 bases outside the gene matches. The CDR3 is CSAKDRGLKTQYF. For the CDR3, the DNA is TGCAGTGCGAAGGACAGGGGGCTAAAGACCCAGTACTTC.

This clonotype was recorded at least ten times. This chain uses TRBV7-2 with TRBJ2-2; perhaps TRBD1 as D (6 bases). The germline CDR1 and CDR2 sequences are SGHTA and FQGNSA. V shed 2 bases and J shed 4 bases, with 8 bases lying between them. The CDR3 extends over 14 amino acids. CDR3 sequence: CASSLRTVTGELFF. CDR3 nucleotide sequence: TGTGCCAGCAGCTTAAGGACAGTCACCGGGGAGCTGTTTTTT.

This clonotype has at least ten counts. The chain has TRBV7-9 and TRBJ2-5; D possibly matches TRBD1 or TRBD2 (5 bases each). The V gene lost 10 bases and the J gene lost 4 bases, with 13 bases spanning the gap. The CDR3 has 12 amino acids. Looked up from germline, CDR1 is SEHNR and CDR2 is FQNEAQ (reference sequence). This CDR3 is CATDSGGETQYF. The DNA of the CDR3 is TGTGCCACCGATAGTGGGGGAGAGACCCAGTACTTC.

This clonotype showed up many times. CDR3 region: CASSLDYQETQYF. CDR3 sequence (DNA): TGTGCCAGCAGTTTAGACTACCAAGAGACCCAGTACTTC. The chain joins TRBV12-3 or TRBV12-4 to TRBJ2-5; D is unresolved. Trimming cost V 1 base and J 0 bases, with 3 bases left between them. The CDR3 totals 13 residues.

A note on this clonotype: This may come from a read error, since a much larger clone is one base off. The chain recombines TRBV3-1 with TRBJ2-1; a possible D gene is TRBD2 (6 bases). CDR3 size: 15 residues. Deletions cut 7 bases from V and 0 bases from J, with 13 bases between. CDR1 is LGHDT and CDR2 is YNNKEL in the germline V gene (reference sequence). In nucleotides, the CDR3 is TGTGCCAGCACCCACCAGGAGGGCTCCTACAATGAGCAGTTCTTC. Protein sequence: CASTHQEGSYNEQFF.

This clonotype was seen ten or more times. The chain combines TRBV20-1 with TRBJ1-1; weak D call: TRBD1 (5 bases). The CDR3 spans 13 residues. Germline CDR1 DFQATT, CDR2 SNEGSKA (reference sequence). V was shortened by 6 bases and J by 4 bases, with 15 bases between the two germline ends. CDR3 bases: TGCAGTGCCTTTGTCGACAGCTCCACTGAAGCTTTCTTT. It yields the protein CSAFVDSSTEAFF.

This clonotype was recorded at least ten times. The chain links TRBV7-2 to TRBJ2-2; the D gene is possibly TRBD2 (6 bases). The germline gives CDR1 SGHTA, CDR2 FQGNSA. V was shortened by 0 bases and J by 7 bases, with 9 bases between the two germline ends. The CDR3 length is 14 residues. The CDR3 sequence is CASSLAEGIGELFF. In DNA, the CDR3 is TGTGCCAGCAGCTTAGCGGAGGGAATCGGGGAGCTGTTTTTT.

This clonotype was counted at least ten times. The rearrangement joins TRBV7-9 to TRBJ2-3; the D is unclear. V lost 1 base, J lost 2 bases, and 7 bases lay in between. Germline V gene lookup returns CDR1 SEHNR and CDR2 FQNEAQ (reference sequence). The CDR3 has 14 amino acids. The chain's CDR3 is CASSLVGSTDTQYF. Here the CDR3 DNA reads TGTGCCAGCAGCTTAGTTGGCTCCACAGATACGCAGTATTTT.

This clonotype was seen at least ten times. The J gene is TRBJ2-5, the V gene TRBV20-1, with D possibly being TRBD1 (5 bases). Trimming pared 1 base from V and 5 bases from J, leaving 17 bases between. This CDR3 spans 15 amino acids. CDR1 and CDR2 (germline): DFQATT, SNEGSKA (reference sequence). The CDR3 protein is CSARGGAGSMETQYF. The CDR3 bases are TGCAGTGCTAGAGGGGGCGCCGGGTCAATGGAGACCCAGTACTTC.

This clonotype was observed at least ten times. The CDR3 loop is CASSLRGSGSTDTQYF. CDR3 nucleotide sequence: TGTGCCAGCAGTTTAAGGGGTTCAGGAAGCACAGATACGCAGTATTTT. The J gene is TRBJ2-3, the V gene TRBV12-3 or TRBV12-4; perhaps TRBD1 as D (5 bases). The CDR3 runs 16 residues. V shed 2 bases and J shed 0 bases, with 12 bases lying between them.

This clonotype was detected ten times or more. This chain joins TRBV6-5 and TRBJ1-1, with D unresolved. The ends were cut back, 0 bases at V and 1 base at J, with 12 bases in the middle. The CDR3 length is 16 residues. Germline V gene data show CDR1 as MNHEY and CDR2 as SVGAGI. CDR3 bases: TGTGCCAGCAGTTACTCTACCGGCGGTTGGAACACTGAAGCTTTCTTT. It translates to CASSYSTGGWNTEAFF.

This chain uses TRBV20-1 with TRBJ2-1; TRBD2 matches 9 bases. V gave up 0 bases and J gave up 2 bases; unmatched junction bases: 2. The CDR3 spans 15 residues. Germline CDR1 is DFQATT and CDR2 is SNEGSKA (reference sequence). Here the CDR3 DNA reads TGCAGTGCTAGAGATCTAGCGGGGACCTACAATGAGCAGTTCTTC. This codes for CSARDLAGTYNEQFF.